This TCR beta chain was retrieved from a study of blood T cells in healthy people across ages. Study conclusions and caveats: Possibly, changes in expanded clonotypes were confounded because donor CMV status was unknown. Per-million-T-cell TCR beta diversity fell roughly linearly with age. It was found that TCR beta diversity correlated strongly with the percentage of naive T cells.

The CDR3 has 14 residues. V lost 2 bases and J 9 bases, leaving 14 bases between the germline ends. Per the germline V gene, CDR1 is MDHEN and CDR2 is SYDVKM. With respect to this clonotype: Its antigen is unidentified.

Sample-barcoded 5' priming and a J-beta primer mix drove a second PCR of roughly 7 to 11 cycles. TCRdb re-called the 5' RACE reads with MiXCR, one entry per CDR3 protein. The top ten hold 15% of the sample, which has about 650,000 distinct CDR3 sequences, approximately 29% seen once. The sample comprised blood. The V call is TRBV28, the J call TRBJ1-3; D not resolved. This TCR was recovered from an elderly woman in good health. The CDR3 DNA sequence: TGTGCCAGCAGTTTAATTGGTTCGGGCGGCACCATATATTTT. It codes for CASSLIGSGGTIYF.